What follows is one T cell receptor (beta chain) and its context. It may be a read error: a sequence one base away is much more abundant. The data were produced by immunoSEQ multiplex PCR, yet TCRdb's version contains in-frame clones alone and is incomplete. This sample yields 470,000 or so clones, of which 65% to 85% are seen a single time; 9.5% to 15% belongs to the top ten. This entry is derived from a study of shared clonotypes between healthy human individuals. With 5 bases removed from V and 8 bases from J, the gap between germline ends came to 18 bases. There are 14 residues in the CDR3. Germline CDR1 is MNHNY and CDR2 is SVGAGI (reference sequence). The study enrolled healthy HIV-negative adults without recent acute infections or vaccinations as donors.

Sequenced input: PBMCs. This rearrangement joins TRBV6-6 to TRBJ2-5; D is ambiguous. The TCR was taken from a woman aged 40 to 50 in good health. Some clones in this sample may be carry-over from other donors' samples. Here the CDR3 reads CASSVGGTKRTQYF. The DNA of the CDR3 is TGTGCCAGCAGTGTGGGCGGAACCAAGAGAACCCAGTACTTC.